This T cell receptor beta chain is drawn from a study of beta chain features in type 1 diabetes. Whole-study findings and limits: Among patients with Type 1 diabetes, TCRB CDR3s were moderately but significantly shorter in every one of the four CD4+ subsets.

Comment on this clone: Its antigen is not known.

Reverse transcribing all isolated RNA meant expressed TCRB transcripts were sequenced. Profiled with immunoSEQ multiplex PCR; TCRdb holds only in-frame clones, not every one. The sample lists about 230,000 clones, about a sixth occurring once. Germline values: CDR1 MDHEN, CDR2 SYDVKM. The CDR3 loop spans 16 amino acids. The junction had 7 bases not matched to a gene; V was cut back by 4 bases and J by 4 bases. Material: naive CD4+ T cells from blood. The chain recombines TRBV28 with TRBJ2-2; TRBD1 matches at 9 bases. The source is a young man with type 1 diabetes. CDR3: CASSSPGQGVTGELFF. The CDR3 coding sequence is TGTGCCAGCAGTTCCCCGGGACAGGGAGTCACCGGGGAGCTGTTTTTT.